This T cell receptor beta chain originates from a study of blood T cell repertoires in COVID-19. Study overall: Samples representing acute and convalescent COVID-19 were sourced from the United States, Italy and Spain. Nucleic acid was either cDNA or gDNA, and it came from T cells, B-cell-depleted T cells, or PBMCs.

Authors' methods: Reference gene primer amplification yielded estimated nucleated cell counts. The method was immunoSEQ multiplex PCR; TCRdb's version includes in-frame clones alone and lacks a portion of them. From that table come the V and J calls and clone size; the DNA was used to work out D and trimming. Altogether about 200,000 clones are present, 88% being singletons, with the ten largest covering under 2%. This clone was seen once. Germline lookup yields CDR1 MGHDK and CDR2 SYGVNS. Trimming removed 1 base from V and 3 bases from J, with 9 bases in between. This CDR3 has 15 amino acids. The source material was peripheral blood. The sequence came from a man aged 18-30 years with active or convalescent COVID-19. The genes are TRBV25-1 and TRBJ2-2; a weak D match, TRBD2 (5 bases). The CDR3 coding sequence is TGTGCCAGCAGTGAATGCCCGAGGGACACCGGGGAGCTGTTTTTT. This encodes CASSECPRDTGELFF.